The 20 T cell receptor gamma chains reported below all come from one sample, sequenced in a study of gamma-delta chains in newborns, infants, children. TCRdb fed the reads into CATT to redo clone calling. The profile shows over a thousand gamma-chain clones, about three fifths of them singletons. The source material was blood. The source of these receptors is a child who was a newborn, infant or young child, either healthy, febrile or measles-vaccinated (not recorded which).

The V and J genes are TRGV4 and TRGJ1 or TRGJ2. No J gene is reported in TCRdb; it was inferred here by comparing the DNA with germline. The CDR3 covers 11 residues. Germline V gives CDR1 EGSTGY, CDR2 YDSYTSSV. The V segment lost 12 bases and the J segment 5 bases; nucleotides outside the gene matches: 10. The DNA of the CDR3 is TGTGCCGCCGGGGAAAATTATAAGAAACTCTTT. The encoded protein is CAAGENYKKLF.

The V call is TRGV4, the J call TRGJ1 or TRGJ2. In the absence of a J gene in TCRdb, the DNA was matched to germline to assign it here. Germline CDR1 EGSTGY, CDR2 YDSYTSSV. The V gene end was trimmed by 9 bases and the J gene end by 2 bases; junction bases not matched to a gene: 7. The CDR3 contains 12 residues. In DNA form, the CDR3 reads TGTGCCACCGGGGGGGATTATTATAAGAAACTCTTT. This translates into CATGGDYYKKLF.

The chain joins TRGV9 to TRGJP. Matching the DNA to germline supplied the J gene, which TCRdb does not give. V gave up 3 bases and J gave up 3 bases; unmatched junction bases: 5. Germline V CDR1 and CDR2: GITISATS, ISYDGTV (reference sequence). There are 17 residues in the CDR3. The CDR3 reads CALWENTQELGKKIKVF. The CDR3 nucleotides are TGTGCCTTGTGGGAGAATACGCAAGAGTTGGGCAAAAAAATCAAGGTATTT.

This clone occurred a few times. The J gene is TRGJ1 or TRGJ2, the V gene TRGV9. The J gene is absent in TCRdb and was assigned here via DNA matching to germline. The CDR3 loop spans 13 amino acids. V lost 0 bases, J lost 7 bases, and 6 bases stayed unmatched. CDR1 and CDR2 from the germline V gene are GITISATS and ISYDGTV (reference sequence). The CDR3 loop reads CALWEVRCYKKLF. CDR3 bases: TGTGCCTTGTGGGAGGTGCGGTGCTATAAGAAACTCTTT.

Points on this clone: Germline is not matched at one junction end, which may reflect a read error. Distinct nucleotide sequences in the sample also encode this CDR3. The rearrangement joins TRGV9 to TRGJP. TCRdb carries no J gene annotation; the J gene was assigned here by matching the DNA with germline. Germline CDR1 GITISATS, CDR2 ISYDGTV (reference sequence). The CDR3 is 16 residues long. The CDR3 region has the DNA TGTGCCTTGTGGGAGGGACAAGAGTTGGGAAAAAAAATCAAGGTATTT. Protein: CALWEGQELGKKIKVF.

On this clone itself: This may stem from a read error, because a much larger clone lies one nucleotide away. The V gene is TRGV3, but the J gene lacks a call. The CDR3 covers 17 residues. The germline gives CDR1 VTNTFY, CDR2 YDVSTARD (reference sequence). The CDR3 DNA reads TGTGCCACCTGGGGGGGTCTACAAGAGTTGGGCAAAAAAATCGAGGTATTT. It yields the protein CATWGGLQELGKKIEVF.

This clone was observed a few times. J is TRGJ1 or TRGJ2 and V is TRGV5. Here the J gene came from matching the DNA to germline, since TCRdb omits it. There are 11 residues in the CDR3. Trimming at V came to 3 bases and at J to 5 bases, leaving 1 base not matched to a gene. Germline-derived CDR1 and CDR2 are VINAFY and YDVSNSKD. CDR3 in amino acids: CATWDDYKKLF. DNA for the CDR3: TGTGCCACCTGGGACGATTATAAGAAACTCTTT.

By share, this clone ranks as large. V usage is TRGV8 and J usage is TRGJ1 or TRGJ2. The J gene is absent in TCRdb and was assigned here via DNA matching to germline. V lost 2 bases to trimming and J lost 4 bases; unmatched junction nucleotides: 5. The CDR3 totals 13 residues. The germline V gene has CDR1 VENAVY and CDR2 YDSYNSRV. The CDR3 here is CATWDTLYYKKLF. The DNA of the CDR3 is TGTGCCACCTGGGATACCCTCTATTATAAGAAACTCTTT.

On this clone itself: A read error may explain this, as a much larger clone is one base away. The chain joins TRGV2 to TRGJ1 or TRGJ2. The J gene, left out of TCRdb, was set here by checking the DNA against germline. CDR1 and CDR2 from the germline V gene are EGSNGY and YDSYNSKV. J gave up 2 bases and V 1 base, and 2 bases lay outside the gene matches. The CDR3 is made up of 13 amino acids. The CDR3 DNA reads TGTGCCACCTGGGACGGTTATTATTATAAGAAACTCTTT. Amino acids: CATWDGYYYKKLF.

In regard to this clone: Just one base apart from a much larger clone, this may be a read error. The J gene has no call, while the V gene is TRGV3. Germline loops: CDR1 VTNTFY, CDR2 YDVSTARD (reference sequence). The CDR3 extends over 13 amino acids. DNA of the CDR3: TGTGCCACCTGGGACAGGCCCTATTATAAGAGACTCTTT. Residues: CATWDRPYYKRLF.

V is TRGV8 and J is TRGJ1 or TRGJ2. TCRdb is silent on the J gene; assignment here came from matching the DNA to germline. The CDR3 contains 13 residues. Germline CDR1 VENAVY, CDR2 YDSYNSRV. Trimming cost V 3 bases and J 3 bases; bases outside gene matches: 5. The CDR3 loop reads CATWDPFYYKKLF. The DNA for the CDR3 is TGTGCCACCTGGGATCCGTTTTATTATAAGAAACTCTTT.

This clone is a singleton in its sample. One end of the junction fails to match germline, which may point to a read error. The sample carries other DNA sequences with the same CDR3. For the CDR3, the DNA is TGTGCATTGTGGGAGGTGACGGAGTTGGGCAAAAAAATCAAGGTATTT. Translation gives CALWEVTELGKKIKVF. The V call is TRGV9, the J call TRGJP. Here the J gene was assigned by germline matching of the DNA, as TCRdb has none. The CDR3 runs 16 residues. CDR1 and CDR2 (germline): GITISATS, ISYDGTV (reference sequence).

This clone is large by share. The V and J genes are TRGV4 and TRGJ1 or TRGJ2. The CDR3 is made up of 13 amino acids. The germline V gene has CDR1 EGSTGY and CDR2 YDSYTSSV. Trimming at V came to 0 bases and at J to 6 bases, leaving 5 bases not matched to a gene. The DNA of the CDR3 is TGTGCCACCTGGGATGGGCAGGGTTATAAGAAACTCTTT. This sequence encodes CATWDGQGYKKLF.

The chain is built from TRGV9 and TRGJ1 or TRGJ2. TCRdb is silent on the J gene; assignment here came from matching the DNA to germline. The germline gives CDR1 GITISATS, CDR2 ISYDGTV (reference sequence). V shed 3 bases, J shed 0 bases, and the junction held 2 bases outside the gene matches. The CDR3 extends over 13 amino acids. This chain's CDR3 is CALWEPNYYKKLF. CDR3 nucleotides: TGTGCCTTGTGGGAGCCGAATTATTATAAGAAACTCTTT.

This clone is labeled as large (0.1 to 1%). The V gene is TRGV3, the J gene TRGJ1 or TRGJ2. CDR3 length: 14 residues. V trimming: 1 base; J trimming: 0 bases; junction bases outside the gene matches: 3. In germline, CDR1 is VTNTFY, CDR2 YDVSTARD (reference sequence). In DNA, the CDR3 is TGTGCCACCTGGGACAGCTGGAATTATTATAAGAAACTCTTT. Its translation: CATWDSWNYYKKLF.

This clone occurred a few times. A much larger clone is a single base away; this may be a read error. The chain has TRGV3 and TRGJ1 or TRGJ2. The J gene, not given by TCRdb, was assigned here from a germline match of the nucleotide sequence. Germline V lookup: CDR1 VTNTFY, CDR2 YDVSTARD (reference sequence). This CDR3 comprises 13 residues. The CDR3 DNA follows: TGCGCCACCTGGGACACCACTTATTATAAGAAACTCTTT. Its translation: CATWDTTYYKKLF.

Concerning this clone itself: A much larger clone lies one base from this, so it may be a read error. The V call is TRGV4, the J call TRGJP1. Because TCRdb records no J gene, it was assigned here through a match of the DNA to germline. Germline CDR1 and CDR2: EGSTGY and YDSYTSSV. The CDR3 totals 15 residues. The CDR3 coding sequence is TGTGCCGCCTGGGATGGGCAGGGCACTGGTTGGTTCAAGATATTT. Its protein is CAAWDGQGTGWFKIF.

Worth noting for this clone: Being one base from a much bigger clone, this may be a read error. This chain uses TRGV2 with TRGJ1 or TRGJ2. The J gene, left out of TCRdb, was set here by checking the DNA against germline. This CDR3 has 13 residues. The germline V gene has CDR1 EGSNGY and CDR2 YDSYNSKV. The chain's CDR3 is CATWYGDYYKKLF. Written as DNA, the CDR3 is TGTGCCACCTGGTACGGAGACTATTATAAGAAACTCTTT.

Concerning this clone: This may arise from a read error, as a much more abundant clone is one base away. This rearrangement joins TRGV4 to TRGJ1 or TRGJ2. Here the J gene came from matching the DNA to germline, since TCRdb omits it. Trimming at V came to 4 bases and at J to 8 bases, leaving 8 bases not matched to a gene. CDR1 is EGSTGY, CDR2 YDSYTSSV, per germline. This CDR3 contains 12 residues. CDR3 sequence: CATWEGEDKKLF. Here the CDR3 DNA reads TGTGCCACCTGGGAGGGGGAGGATAAGAAACTCTTT.

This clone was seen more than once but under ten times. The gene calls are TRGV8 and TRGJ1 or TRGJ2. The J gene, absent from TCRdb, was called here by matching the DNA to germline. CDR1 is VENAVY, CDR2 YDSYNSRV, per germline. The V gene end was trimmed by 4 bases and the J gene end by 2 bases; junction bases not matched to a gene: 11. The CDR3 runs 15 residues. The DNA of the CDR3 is TGTGCCACCTGGGACCCCAAGATCCATTATTATAAGAAACTCTTT. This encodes CATWDPKIHYYKKLF.